Below are 10 T cell receptor beta chains sequenced from a single sample in a study of CD8 T cells in ankylosing spondylitis. Study findings and constraints: A motif of roughly eight highly homologous TCR beta variants was seen as apparently characteristic of ankylosing spondylitis blood.

TCRdb re-analysed the 5' RACE reads in MiXCR, keeping a single row per CDR3 protein. The top ten clones hold approximately 0.46% of a sample with about 800,000 distinct CDR3 sequences, 12% of them seen once. What these receptors recognize is not known. Specimen: blood, either unsorted or a sorted T cell fraction (not recorded which). The receptors were sampled from a male donor with ankylosing spondylitis.

This clonotype was observed at least ten times. The CDR3 DNA is TGCAGCGTCGGAACCGGGTCTAACTATGGCTACACCTTC. Protein: CSVGTGSNYGYTF. The genes are TRBV29-1 and TRBJ1-2; D is undetermined. With 6 bases removed from V and 0 bases from J, the gap between germline ends came to 11 bases. Germline CDR1 and CDR2: SQVTM and ANQGSEA. This CDR3 comprises 13 residues.

This clonotype came up a few times. The chain uses TRBV11-2 and TRBJ2-7; 9 nucleotides match TRBD2. Germline V CDR1 and CDR2: SGHAT, FQNNGV. The CDR3 contains 21 residues. The junction had 23 bases not matched to a gene; V was cut back by 5 bases and J by 0 bases. The chain's CDR3 is CASSPLLPVAGAPSHSYEQYF. CDR3 DNA: TGTGCCAGCAGCCCCCTTTTACCGGTAGCGGGAGCGCCCTCTCACTCCTACGAGCAGTACTTC.

V gene TRBV30 combines with J gene TRBJ1-2; 7 positions match TRBD1. This CDR3 comprises 13 residues. Trimming cost V 0 bases and J 10 bases; bases outside gene matches: 8. Germline values: CDR1 GTSNPN, CDR2 SVGIG (reference sequence). The CDR3 is CAWSVGGAVAYTF. The CDR3 bases are TGTGCCTGGAGTGTAGGGGGCGCGGTCGCCTACACCTTC.

V is TRBV20-1 and J is TRBJ1-2; the match to TRBD1 covers 9 bases. V was clipped by 6 bases and J by 7 bases; unmatched bases: 6. The V gene's germline CDR1 is DFQATT and CDR2 SNEGSKA (reference sequence). The CDR3 has 12 residues. CDR3 region: CSARDRAAGYTF. CDR3 sequence (DNA): TGCAGTGCAAGGGACAGGGCAGCTGGCTACACCTTC.

This chain connects TRBV7-6 to TRBJ2-7, with D perhaps given as TRBD1 or TRBD2 (5 bases each). With 1 base removed from V and 7 bases from J, the gap between germline ends came to 11 bases. The CDR3 totals 13 residues. Per germline, CDR1 SGHVS and CDR2 FNYEAQ. The DNA for the CDR3 is TGTGCCAGCAGCTTAGACACCGAGGGGGAGCAGTACTTC. Translated, it gives CASSLDTEGEQYF.

The table lists this clonotype with a few counts. The chain is built from TRBV20-1 and TRBJ1-2, with D tentatively TRBD1 (5 bases). V gave up 2 bases and J gave up 7 bases, with 17 bases separating them. This CDR3 contains 14 residues. Germline V gene sequence: CDR1 DFQATT, CDR2 SNEGSKA (reference sequence). The CDR3 sequence is CSARQESREGGYTF. In DNA form, the CDR3 reads TGCAGTGCTAGACAGGAGAGCAGGGAGGGTGGCTACACCTTC.

The chain uses TRBV20-1 and TRBJ2-5; D may be TRBD1 (6 bases). V gave up 3 bases and J gave up 4 bases, with 18 bases separating them. The CDR3 has 15 amino acids. Germline V gene sequence: CDR1 DFQATT, CDR2 SNEGSKA (reference sequence). The CDR3: CSASPPGDHGETQYF. The DNA of the CDR3 is TGCAGTGCTAGTCCCCCAGGGGACCATGGAGAGACCCAGTACTTC.

The chain carries TRBV5-1 and TRBJ2-3; 16 bases match TRBD2. The germline V gene has CDR1 SGHRS and CDR2 YFSETQ. The CDR3 consists of 18 residues. The V segment lost 0 bases and the J segment 5 bases; nucleotides outside the gene matches: 6. In DNA form, the CDR3 reads TGCGCCAGCAGCTTGGAGGGACTAGCGGGAGGGCCTTTAGATACGCAGTATTTT. This gives the protein CASSLEGLAGGPLDTQYF.

This clonotype has a count of ten or more. The chain combines TRBV29-1 with TRBJ1-2; unclear D gene. CDR3 length equals 12 residues. The germline gives CDR1 SQVTM, CDR2 ANQGSEA. Between the trimmed V and J ends, which lost 1 base and 4 bases, there was a span of 7 bases. CDR3 coding DNA: TGCAGCGTTGAAGTACAGTCCTATGGCTACACCTTC. The encoded protein is CSVEVQSYGYTF.

Ten or more counts support this clonotype. The rearrangement joins TRBV29-1 to TRBJ2-1; D may be TRBD1 or TRBD2 (5 bases each). Trimming stripped 7 bases from V and 3 bases from J, with 19 bases between. Looked up from germline, CDR1 is SQVTM and CDR2 is ANQGSEA. The CDR3 totals 15 residues. This chain's CDR3 is CSASRRQGDYNEQFF. For the CDR3, the DNA is TGCAGCGCTAGTCGCCGTCAGGGAGACTACAATGAGCAGTTCTTC.